The clone carrying this T cell receptor beta chain came up a few times. The antigen remains undetermined. V was cut by 3 bases and J by 6 bases, with 17 bases left in between. The CDR3 extends over 15 amino acids. Germline V CDR1 and CDR2: SGHNT, YENEEA. The entry originates in a study of T cells in localized non-small cell lung cancer. Study observations and caveats: Tumor trailed uninvolved adjacent lung in T cell clonality, which peaked there. A median of about 60 of the top 100 tumor clones appeared in adjacent lung, which was paired and uninvolved.

Assay used: immunoSEQ multiplex PCR; TCRdb lists only in-frame clones, some missing. Counted here are around 3,200 clones, about 23% occurring once; the ten biggest clones make up approximately 20%. J is TRBJ1-1 and V is TRBV11-3; D is perhaps TRBD1 (6 bases). This specimen was lung tumor tissue, taken before any cancer treatment. This receptor was obtained from a man aged 35 to 69 with stage I lung adenocarcinoma. The CDR3 spells CASSLEQGFNAEAFF. The CDR3 region has the DNA TGTGCCAGCAGCTTGGAACAGGGTTTTAACGCTGAAGCTTTCTTT.